A single sample is the source of the 18 T cell receptor beta chains below, sequenced in a study of low-dose radiotherapy and immunotherapy resistance in tumors. The time point denotes: after trial treatment. Stated treatment: LDRT plus nivolumab, ipilimumab, low-dose cyclophosphamide and aspirin (RACIN trial). TRAV and TRBV primers primed cDNA for both TCRalpha and TCRbeta. Using a constant-region primer together with a V-primer adapter, TCRs were subjected to 15 to 20 PCR cycles of amplification. TCRdb reprocessed the reads with MiXCR, giving one entry per CDR3 protein. The sample has roughly 90,000 distinct CDR3 sequences, 20% seen once. The sequenced sample was PBMCs, obtained after low-dose radiotherapy plus immunotherapy. The receptors shown here come from a female donor with ovarian cancer.

This clonotype has at least ten counts. The genes are TRBV2 and TRBJ2-1, with a possible D match to TRBD2 (5 bases). From germline, CDR1 is SNHLY and CDR2 FYNNEI. CDR3 length equals 15 residues. The V and J ends lost 6 bases and 6 bases respectively, with 18 bases between them. The chain's CDR3 is CASRSPSHPFNEQFF. The CDR3 DNA follows: TGTGCCAGCAGAAGTCCTAGCCACCCATTCAATGAGCAGTTCTTC. Filled out from reference TRBV2 and TRBJ2-1, the complete variable domain reads EPEVTQTPSHQVTQMGQEVILRCVPISNHLYFYWYRQILGQKVEFLVSFYNNEISEKSEIFDDQFSVERPDGSNFTLKIRSTKLEDSAMYFCASRSPSHPFNEQFFGPGTRLTVL.

V is TRBV5-1 and J is TRBJ1-2, with 8 bases that match TRBD1. This CDR3 contains 15 residues. Unmatched junction bases numbered 13, after V lost 4 bases and J lost 8 bases. Germline CDR1 SGHRS, CDR2 YFSETQ. The CDR3 coding sequence is TGCGCCAGCAGCCTGGGACAGGCCGGGAGCTACGGCTACACCTTC. As protein: CASSLGQAGSYGYTF.

This clonotype has a count of ten or more. V and J are TRBV11-2 and TRBJ2-3, with D tentatively TRBD2 (6 bases). Germline CDR1 and CDR2: SGHAT and FQNNGV. V lost 5 bases and J lost 0, with 9 bases in between. This CDR3 is 14 amino acids long. The CDR3: CASSGGTSTDTQYF. CDR3 DNA: TGTGCCAGCAGCGGGGGGACTAGCACAGATACGCAGTATTTT.

This clonotype occurred many times. The gene calls are TRBV2 and TRBJ2-2, with 9 bases matching TRBD1. From germline, CDR1 is SNHLY and CDR2 FYNNEI. V shed 6 bases, J shed 6 bases, and the junction held 5 bases outside the gene matches. The CDR3 is made up of 14 amino acids. The CDR3 bases are TGTGCCAGCAGCAGGGACAGGGATGCCGGGGAGCTGTTTTTT. It is translated as CASSRDRDAGELFF.

This clonotype occurred many times. CDR3 DNA: TGCAGCGTTGACAGGGGTGGTGTCTACAATGAGCAGTTCTTC. Translating gives CSVDRGGVYNEQFF. The chain has TRBV29-1 and TRBJ2-1, with D perhaps TRBD1 (6 bases). V was cut by 3 bases and J by 3 bases, with 12 bases left in between. The CDR3 consists of 14 residues. From germline, CDR1 is SQVTM and CDR2 ANQGSEA.

This clonotype was seen only once. The V gene is TRBV30, the J gene TRBJ2-5; unclear D gene. The CDR3 is 11 residues long. Germline V gene data show CDR1 as GTSNPN and CDR2 as SVGIG (reference sequence). Between the trimmed V and J ends, which lost 0 bases and 2 bases, there was a span of 1 base. The CDR3 loop reads CAWSVQETQYF. The CDR3 DNA sequence: TGTGCCTGGAGTGTACAAGAGACCCAGTACTTC.

With regard to this clonotype: This likely stems from a read error, as it lies one base from a far larger clone. The chain recombines TRBV7-6 with TRBJ2-3; a possible D gene is TRBD2 (5 bases). Germline V lookup: CDR1 SGHVS, CDR2 FNYEAQ. Trimming stripped 9 bases from V and 7 bases from J, with 20 bases between. CDR3 length: 14 amino acids. In DNA, the CDR3 is TGTGCCAGAAGCCCCACTGCCGGGGTAAATACGCAGTATTTT. As protein: CARSPTAGVNTQYF.

This clonotype was recorded at least ten times. The J gene is TRBJ2-5, the V gene TRBV6-2 or TRBV6-3; either TRBD1 or TRBD2 may supply D (5 bases each). From germline, CDR1 is MNHEY and CDR2 SVGEGT. This CDR3 comprises 14 residues. Trimming removed 4 bases from V and 4 bases from J, with 13 bases in between. CDR3 nucleotide sequence: TGTGCCAGCAGTTGGCTCCGGGGCCGAGAGACCCAGTACTTC. Its protein is CASSWLRGRETQYF.

This clonotype occurred many times. The chain employs TRBV15 and TRBJ2-4, with TRBD2 identical over 12 bases. The trim removed 0 bases at V and 2 bases at J, leaving 11 bases unmatched. The length of the CDR3 is 20 residues. Germline V gene lookup returns CDR1 LNHNV and CDR2 YYDKDF (reference sequence). The chain's CDR3 is CATSRELPPTSGSTKNIQYF. CDR3 in DNA: TGTGCCACCAGCAGAGAACTGCCTCCGACTAGCGGGAGCACCAAAAACATTCAGTACTTC.

In its sample, this clonotype was seen many times. This chain joins TRBV7-3 and TRBJ2-1; perhaps TRBD1 as D (9 bases). The CDR3 loop spans 17 amino acids. Between the trimmed V and J ends, which lost 1 base and 6 bases, there was a span of 19 bases. Germline V gene data show CDR1 as SGHTA and CDR2 as FQGTGA. As DNA, the CDR3 is TGTGCCAGCAGCTTAAACGGGGGGGGACAGGGCTTCAATGAGCAGTTCTTC. Protein sequence: CASSLNGGGQGFNEQFF.

Worth noting for this clonotype: A far larger clone is one nucleotide away, so this likely arose from a read error. The rearrangement uses TRBV28 and TRBJ2-1; 11 bases agree with TRBD2. CDR1 is MDHEN and CDR2 is SYDVKM in the germline V gene. The length of the CDR3 is 14 residues. After removal of 7 bases from V and 10 bases from J, the junction contained 9 bases not matched to a gene. CDR3 sequence: CASTQLAGVYEQFF. CDR3 nucleotide sequence: TGTGCCAGCACCCAACTAGCGGGAGTCTACGAGCAGTTCTTC.

The sample holds many counts of this clonotype. V gene TRBV4-1 combines with J gene TRBJ2-5; no clear D gene. Germline V gene data show CDR1 as MGHRA and CDR2 as YSYEKL. This CDR3 spans 16 amino acids. Trimming left V 1 base short and J 2 bases short, with 14 bases between. The CDR3 sequence: CASSQGGSAFQETQYF. CDR3 coding DNA: TGCGCCAGCAGCCAAGGCGGTTCTGCTTTTCAAGAGACCCAGTACTTC.

The chain links TRBV5-1 to TRBJ2-1; D is uncertain. Trimming took off 4 bases at V and 6 bases at J, with 14 bases between the two ends. This CDR3 has 14 residues. From germline, CDR1 is SGHRS and CDR2 YFSETQ. The CDR3 DNA is TGCGCCAGCAGCGTCACAGTCCTAGGCAATGAGCAGTTCTTC. The encoded protein is CASSVTVLGNEQFF. Supplemented by reference TRBV5-1 and TRBJ2-1, the full variable domain reads KAGVTQTPRYLIKTRGQQVTLSCSPISGHRSVSWYQQTPGQGLQFLFEYFSETQRNKGNFPGRFSGRQFSNSRSEMNVSTLELGDSALYLCASSVTVLGNEQFFGPGTRLTVL.

This clonotype has at least ten counts. The V and J genes are TRBV14 and TRBJ2-7; TRBD1 or TRBD2 may be the D gene (5 bases each). The CDR3 contains 13 residues. Germline assignment: CDR1 SGHDN and CDR2 FVKESK. Between the trimmed V and J ends, which lost 0 bases and 12 bases, there was a span of 15 bases. The chain's CDR3 is CASSQDWEQGWYF. As DNA, the CDR3 is TGTGCCAGCAGCCAAGATTGGGAGCAGGGCTGGTACTTC.

Comment on this clonotype: A much larger clonotype is one base distant, so this may be a read error. The chain joins TRBV5-1 to TRBJ2-4; D may match TRBD1 or TRBD2 (5 bases each). V was clipped by 0 bases and J by 6 bases, with 19 bases between them. This CDR3 contains 17 residues. CDR1 is SGHRS, CDR2 YFSETQ, per germline. CDR3 nucleotides: TGCGCCAGCAGCTTGGATGTGGCCAGCCGTGGGGGAAACATTCAGTACTTC. Amino acid sequence: CASSLDVASRGGNIQYF.

This clonotype was seen only a few times. This rearrangement joins TRBV27 to TRBJ2-1; tentative D call: TRBD1 (6 bases). The CDR3 totals 16 residues. The V gene's germline CDR1 is MNHEY and CDR2 SMNVEV (reference sequence). With 5 bases removed from V and 4 bases from J, the gap between germline ends came to 18 bases. The CDR3 protein is CASSTLRGVAYNEQFF. CDR3 bases: TGTGCCAGCAGTACCCTCAGGGGCGTCGCGTACAATGAGCAGTTCTTC.

This clonotype is judged medium-sized. The J gene is TRBJ1-5, the V gene TRBV6-2 or TRBV6-3, with D perhaps matching TRBD1 (5 bases). V gave up 5 bases and J gave up 0 bases, with 11 bases separating them. CDR3 length: 15 amino acids. The germline CDR1 and CDR2 sequences are MNHEY and SVGEGT. CDR3 protein: CASSEIDSSNQPQHF. The CDR3 DNA is TGTGCCAGCAGTGAAATAGACAGTAGCAATCAGCCCCAGCATTTT.

This clonotype was recorded many times. This chain links TRBV9 with TRBJ2-7; D may be TRBD1 (6 bases). The CDR3 has 16 amino acids. Trimming removed 0 bases from V and 1 base from J, with 14 bases in between. Germline CDR1 SGDLS, CDR2 YYNGEE. Written as DNA, the CDR3 is TGTGCCAGCAGCGTAGGCCCGACCAGGGGTTCCTACGAGCAGTACTTC. It is translated as CASSVGPTRGSYEQYF.